This TCR beta chain stems from a study of a mutant IDH1 vaccine in newly diagnosed glioma (dated by TCRdb to the early 2020s). General notes on the study: Vaccination began 4-6 weeks after radiotherapy alone, or alongside temozolomide cycles in the chemotherapy-containing groups. Longitudinal TCRB deep sequencing was performed for 25 to 30 treated patients wherever samples were available for exploratory analyses. The roughly 32 treated patients were about 60% male and 37.5% female, with a mean age of about 43 years. The week-35 safety follow-up took place at visit V12, and the week-47 end of study took place at visit V13. Before enrollment, patients had received standard therapy of radiotherapy alone, temozolomide alone, or radiochemotherapy with temozolomide; most received the combination. Peripheral blood was collected at six visits: V03 (baseline), V05, V07, V10, V12 and V13. Study-wide conclusions, independent of this receptor: Selection of PBMC samples for TCRB deep sequencing was based on availability. It was noted by the authors that analyses of patient blood samples could not be reproduced owing to sample limitations. Across multiple MHC alleles, vaccine-induced immune responses were seen in approximately 93% of patients. Pseudoprogression appeared unrelated to alterations in the top peripheral T cell clonotypes detected by TCRB sequencing.

Worth noting for this clone: There is no known antigen for this receptor. No quality values exist for individual bases; no much larger clone is one base distant.

Library preparation employed the immunoSEQ multiplex PCR assay. The hsTCRB Kit was used according to the manufacturer's protocol to amplify rearranged TCR beta chain sequences. TCRB libraries were sequenced on an Illumina MiSeq. As for the original processing: Demultiplexing, trimming and gene mapping were performed with the kit vendor's proprietary platform. This immuneACCESS table, as held by TCRdb, lists in-frame sequences with V and J called but not all clones. Of the missing ones, under half trace to an unresolved V gene in checked studies; the others have no known cause. The V and J calls and clone size were taken over from that table, and D and trimming were inferred from the DNA. Across this sample there are tens of thousands of clones, with roughly 71% seen only once. Jointly, the top ten make up over 4% of the sample. Interpreted using the paper, the time point label stands for: week 35, safety follow-up. Every vaccine dose consisted of 300 ug of a 20-mer mutant IDH1 peptide in Montanide, administered subcutaneously together with topical imiquimod. Patients received eight vaccinations in weeks 1, 3, 5, 7, 11, 15, 19 and 23, corresponding to visits V03 through V10. All donors had newly diagnosed IDH1-mutant astrocytomas of WHO grade 3 or 4 that showed loss of nuclear ATRX. The samples were drawn from NOA16, a multicentre, single-arm, open-label phase I trial in Germany that tested a mutant IDH1 peptide vaccine in humans for the first time. The DNeasy Blood and Tissue Kit was used to extract genomic DNA from EDTA blood for TCRB sequencing.

The sequence was collected from a man aged 50 to 59 with glioma. Material: PBMCs, obtained from a glioma patient whose treatment included an IDH1 peptide vaccine.

CDR3 region: CAIGGGGSSYNEQFF. The DNA sequence reads TGTGCCATCGGGGGGGGCGGTAGCTCCTACAATGAGCAGTTCTTC. In this chain, TRBV10-3 is recombined with TRBJ2-1; a tentative D match to TRBD2 spans 7 bases. The CDR3 goes from the cysteine to the phenylalanine over 15 residues. Only the CDR3 portion is preserved as DNA: 45 bases, with reading frame beginning at the first base. CDR1 ENHRY and CDR2 SYGVKD were looked up in the germline V gene. The junction carries 14 bases between V and J, which are trimmed by 8 bases and 0 bases respectively.